Following are 24 T cell receptor beta chains from one sample sequenced in a study of blood T cell repertoires in COVID-19. Produced via immunoSEQ multiplex PCR; TCRdb's table is partial and in-frame only. Among 65,000 to 90,000 clones listed, 83% were seen once. The specimen was peripheral blood. The origin of the receptors is a woman aged 80 or older with acute or convalescent COVID-19.

The chain couples TRBV29-1 to TRBJ2-3; possible D gene TRBD1, 7 bases. CDR3 size: 14 residues. Germline V gene lookup returns CDR1 SQVTM and CDR2 ANQGSEA. Trimming shortened V by 6 bases and J by 0 bases, and 13 bases separated the two germline ends. CDR3 nucleotides: TGCAGCGTCCGCAGGGGGACTAGCACAGATACGCAGTATTTT. Residues: CSVRRGTSTDTQYF.

In DNA, the CDR3 is TGCGCCAGCAGCCAAGGACCCGGACAAATCTATGGTGGCTACACCTTC. This codes for CASSQGPGQIYGGYTF. The V and J genes are TRBV4-3 and TRBJ1-2; D may be TRBD1 (5 bases). Per the germline V gene, CDR1 is LGHNA and CDR2 is YSLEER. V lost 1 base to trimming and J lost 7 bases, with 19 bases between them. CDR3 length equals 16 residues.

This clone has more than one count but fewer than ten. This chain uses TRBV7-6 with TRBJ2-2; D not certain. This CDR3 comprises 16 residues. CDR1 SGHVS and CDR2 FNYEAQ come from the germline V gene. Trimming left V 1 base short and J 3 bases short, with 12 bases between. The CDR3 sequence is CASSLVSLQDTGELFF. In DNA, the CDR3 is TGTGCCAGCAGCTTAGTTTCACTGCAAGACACCGGGGAGCTGTTTTTT.

The chain has TRBV27 and TRBJ2-7, with 14 positions matching TRBD2. Germline CDR1 is MNHEY and CDR2 is SMNVEV (reference sequence). The trim removed 2 bases at V and 0 bases at J, leaving 6 bases unmatched. The CDR3 is 18 residues long. For the CDR3, the DNA is TGTGCCAGCAGTTTAAGACTAGCGGGAGGGCCAAGCTCCTACGAGCAGTACTTC. Protein sequence: CASSLRLAGGPSSYEQYF.

The chain employs TRBV10-1 and TRBJ2-7; TRBD2 matches at 11 bases. This CDR3 has 18 amino acids. Germline-derived CDR1 and CDR2 are WNHNN and SYGVQD (reference sequence). V trimming: 0 bases; J trimming: 1 base; junction bases outside the gene matches: 8. The CDR3 bases are TGCGCCAGCAGTGAGTCGGCCCCACTAGCGGGAGAGTCCTACGAGCAGTACTTC. Amino acids: CASSESAPLAGESYEQYF.

The chain joins TRBV5-1 to TRBJ2-5; D might be TRBD2 (5 bases). This CDR3 is built from 14 residues. CDR1 is SGHRS, CDR2 YFSETQ, per germline. With 4 bases removed from V and 0 bases from J, the gap between germline ends came to 10 bases. CDR3 sequence: CASSMDSYQETQYF. In nucleotides, the CDR3 is TGCGCCAGCAGCATGGACTCGTACCAAGAGACCCAGTACTTC. Full variable domain (remainder filled in from reference TRBV5-1 and TRBJ2-5): KAGVTQTPRYLIKTRGQQVTLSCSPISGHRSVSWYQQTPGQGLQFLFEYFSETQRNKGNFPGRFSGRQFSNSRSEMNVSTLELGDSALYLCASSMDSYQETQYFGPGTRLLVL.

This clone has only a few counts. V and J are TRBV19 and TRBJ1-2, with 9 bases lining up with TRBD1. The germline V gene encodes CDR1 LNHDA and CDR2 SQIVND (reference sequence). J lost 4 bases, V lost 6 bases, and 9 bases had no gene match. The CDR3 is 15 residues long. Here the CDR3 reads CASSLTGTGIYGYTF. CDR3 DNA: TGTGCCAGTAGCCTAACCGGGACAGGGATCTATGGCTACACCTTC.

The chain joins TRBV29-1 to TRBJ1-1; tentatively, D is TRBD1 (6 bases). Trimming cost V 7 bases and J 0 bases, with 6 bases left between them. From germline, CDR1 is SQVTM and CDR2 ANQGSEA. The CDR3 contains 11 residues. For the CDR3, the DNA is TGCAGCGGGACAGTGAACACTGAAGCTTTCTTT. Its translation is CSGTVNTEAFF. The entire variable domain, with the rest obtained from reference TRBV29-1 and TRBJ1-1, is as follows: SAVISQKPSRDICQRGTSLTIQCQVDSQVTMMFWYRQQPGQSLTLIATANQGSEATYESGFVIDKFPISRPNLTFSTLTVSNMSPEDSSIYLCSGTVNTEAFFGQGTRLTVV.

The chain links TRBV5-6 to TRBJ2-7, with D tentatively TRBD1 (5 bases). The length of the CDR3 is 14 residues. Germline lookup yields CDR1 SGHDT and CDR2 YYEEEE. The V and J ends lost 0 bases and 2 bases respectively, with 9 bases between them. CDR3 region: CASSLGQFTYEQYF. CDR3 nucleotides: TGTGCCAGCAGCTTGGGACAGTTCACCTACGAGCAGTACTTC.

The genes are TRBV6-5 and TRBJ2-3; 12 nucleotides match TRBD2. Germline CDR1 is MNHEY and CDR2 is SVGAGI. Trimming cost V 7 bases and J 4 bases; bases outside gene matches: 6. CDR3 length equals 15 residues. The CDR3 DNA is TGTGCCAGCACCTTGGGACTAGCGGGTGCAGATACGCAGTATTTT. It encodes CASTLGLAGADTQYF.

This clone was seen a few times. The chain employs TRBV25-1 and TRBJ2-7, with a possible D match to TRBD2 (6 bases). This CDR3 spans 13 amino acids. The V gene's germline CDR1 is MGHDK and CDR2 SYGVNS. Trimming left V 7 bases short and J 5 bases short, with 15 bases between. DNA of the CDR3: TGTGCCAGCACCCTTGGGGGGAGTCACGAGCAGTACTTC. Protein: CASTLGGSHEQYF.

The J gene is TRBJ2-1, the V gene TRBV18; no definite D call. CDR3 length equals 12 residues. Germline V gene data show CDR1 as KGHSH and CDR2 as LQKENI. Trimming removed 6 bases at V and 6 bases at J, with 9 bases between. The CDR3 region has the DNA TGTGCCAGCTCCCCTTCTCGCAATGAGCAGTTCTTC. This codes for CASSPSRNEQFF.

Concerning this clone itself: The junction does not match germline at one end; this may be a read error. The chain employs TRBV7-9 and TRBJ2-1; 9 bases line up with TRBD2. Germline V gene lookup returns CDR1 SEHNR and CDR2 FQNEAQ (reference sequence). There are 14 residues in the CDR3. The CDR3 protein is CASSPIAGEGFKIF. The CDR3, as DNA: TGTGCCAGCAGCCCAATAGCGGGAGAGGGATTTAAGATCTTC.

For the CDR3, the DNA is TGTGCCACCAGCACCTACTATGGCTACACCTTC. This translates into CATSTYYGYTF. The V call is TRBV15, the J call TRBJ1-2; D unresolved. Looked up from germline, CDR1 is LNHNV and CDR2 is YYDKDF (reference sequence). This CDR3 contains 11 residues. V lost 4 bases, J lost 3 bases, and 3 bases lay in between.

This clone came up a few times. The chain uses TRBV18 and TRBJ1-2, with unresolved D. This CDR3 spans 14 amino acids. Germline CDR1 reads KGHSH; CDR2 reads LQKENI. V shed 3 bases and J shed 3 bases, with 11 bases lying between them. For the CDR3, the DNA is TGTGCCAGCTCACCTACGGGGTTTGACTATGGCTACACCTTC. This codes for CASSPTGFDYGYTF.

The chain is built from TRBV6-5 and TRBJ2-7; D is perhaps TRBD1 (6 bases). Germline CDR1 MNHEY, CDR2 SVGAGI. The CDR3 is 14 residues long. Trimming shortened V by 4 bases and J by 5 bases, and 15 bases separated the two germline ends. This CDR3 reads CASSSRTASDEQYF. Here the CDR3 DNA reads TGTGCCAGCAGTTCCCGGACAGCCTCGGACGAGCAGTACTTC.

This sequence joins TRBV3-1 (or the pseudogene TRBV3-2) and TRBJ2-5, with 9 bases lining up with TRBD2. J lost 4 bases, V lost 4 bases, and 4 bases had no gene match. This CDR3 is 14 amino acids long. Germline CDR1 and CDR2: LGHDT and YNNKEL (reference sequence). DNA of the CDR3: TGTGCCAGCAGCCTTCTAGCGGGATTAGAGACCCAGTACTTC. Translating gives CASSLLAGLETQYF.

The V and J genes are TRBV19 and TRBJ1-2; the match to TRBD1 covers 9 bases. In germline, CDR1 is LNHDA, CDR2 SQIVND (reference sequence). There are 16 residues in the CDR3. V lost 4 bases, J lost 3 bases, and 9 bases stayed unmatched. The CDR3 sequence: CASSTLQGAFDYGYTF. Here the CDR3 DNA reads TGTGCCAGTAGTACCCTACAGGGGGCTTTCGACTATGGCTACACCTTC.

V gene TRBV28 combines with J gene TRBJ2-7, with TRBD1 matching 11 bases. CDR1 and CDR2 (germline): MDHEN, SYDVKM. The CDR3 length is 15 residues. The trim removed 3 bases at V and 6 bases at J, leaving 7 bases unmatched. Here the CDR3 DNA reads TGTGCCAGCAGTTTGCCGGACAGGGGGCTAAGCGAGCAGTACTTC. It translates to CASSLPDRGLSEQYF.

The chain carries TRBV30 and TRBJ2-7; D is possibly TRBD1 (6 bases). The V gene's germline CDR1 is GTSNPN and CDR2 SVGIG (reference sequence). The CDR3 spans 15 residues. The V and J ends lost 0 bases and 1 base respectively, with 13 bases between them. This chain's CDR3 is CAWSVLGTGSYEQYF. DNA for the CDR3: TGTGCCTGGAGTGTACTTGGTACAGGGTCCTACGAGCAGTACTTC.

As to this clone: At the DNA level, this CDR3 is encoded by other sequences in the same sample as well. V gene TRBV11-3 combines with J gene TRBJ2-7; 10 bases align to TRBD2. This CDR3 region has 14 residues. Germline-derived CDR1 and CDR2 are SGHNT and YENEEA. Unmatched junction bases numbered 4, after V lost 5 bases and J lost 3 bases. CDR3 sequence reads: CASSPGLASYEQYF. In DNA, the CDR3 is TGTGCCAGCAGCCCGGGACTAGCGAGCTACGAGCAGTACTTC.

The CDR3 spells CASSLRRVDGYTF. For the CDR3, the DNA is TGTGCCAGCAGCCTAAGGCGGGTGGATGGCTACACCTTC. V and J are TRBV7-8 and TRBJ1-2; D is uncertain. Trimming took 5 bases from V and 6 from J, leaving 13 bases between them. The CDR3 extends over 13 amino acids. Germline V gene lookup returns CDR1 SGHVS and CDR2 FQNEAQ.

The chain employs TRBV7-8 and TRBJ2-1, with 8 bases matching TRBD2. CDR1 is SGHVS, CDR2 FQNEAQ, per germline. The V gene end was trimmed by 3 bases and the J gene end by 4 bases; junction bases not matched to a gene: 5. This CDR3 has 15 residues. The CDR3 region has the DNA TGTGCCAGCAGCTTCACAAGCGGGGGATACAATGAGCAGTTCTTC. Its translation: CASSFTSGGYNEQFF. The full variable domain, rest sourced from reference TRBV7-8 and TRBJ2-1, is GAGVSQSPRYKVAKRGQDVALRCDPISGHVSLFWYQQALGQGPEFLTYFQNEAQLDKSGLPSDRFFAERPEGSVSTLKIQRTQQEDSAVYLCASSFTSGGYNEQFFGPGTRLTVL.

The table lists this clone with a count of one. The chain carries TRBV11-2 and TRBJ1-1, with TRBD1 matching 9 bases. Trimming cost V 5 bases and J 9 bases; bases outside gene matches: 4. The CDR3 contains 12 residues. Germline loops: CDR1 SGHAT, CDR2 FQNNGV. This CDR3 is CASSSTGGQAFF. CDR3 nucleotide sequence: TGTGCCAGCAGCAGTACAGGGGGCCAAGCTTTCTTT.